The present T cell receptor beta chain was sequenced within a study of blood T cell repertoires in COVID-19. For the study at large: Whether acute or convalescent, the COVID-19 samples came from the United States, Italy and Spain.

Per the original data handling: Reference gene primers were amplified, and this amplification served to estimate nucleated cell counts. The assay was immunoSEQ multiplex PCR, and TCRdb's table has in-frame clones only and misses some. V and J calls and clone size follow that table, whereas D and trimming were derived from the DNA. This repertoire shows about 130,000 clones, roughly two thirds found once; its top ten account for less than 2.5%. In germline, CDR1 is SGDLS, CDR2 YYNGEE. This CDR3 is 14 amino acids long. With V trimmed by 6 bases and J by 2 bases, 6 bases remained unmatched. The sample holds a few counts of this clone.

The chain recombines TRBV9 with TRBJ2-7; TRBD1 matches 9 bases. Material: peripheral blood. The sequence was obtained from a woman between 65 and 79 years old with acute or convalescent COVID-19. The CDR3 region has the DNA TGTGCCAGCACCAGACAGGGGGTTCCCTACGAGCAGTACTTC. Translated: CASTRQGVPYEQYF.